The present T cell receptor beta chain was sequenced within a study of graft-versus-host responses after intestinal transplantation. Study-wide points: An association linked early post-transplant HvG declines with peak circulating GvH clone levels. Some patients had graft-donor T cell macrochimerism. In their allografts, the ratios of graft-versus-host to host-versus-graft T cell clones were high. The authors found GvH clones in recipient marrow, some appearing first in ileum or blood.

In regard to this clone: Its antigen is unknown.

Each post-transplant marrow sample came from the posterior iliac crest or another site. TCRdb's table, derived via immunoSEQ multiplex PCR, lists solely in-frame clones and lacks some. In the table there are 65,000 to 85,000 clones, 80% to 95% of which are singletons. The V end lost 6 bases, the J end lost 0 bases, and 18 bases lay between the germline ends. The germline gives CDR1 SNHLY, CDR2 FYNNEI. The CDR3 runs to 17 residues. The sequence derives from a human patient who received an intestinal transplant, so some T cells may come from the graft donor. The source was bone marrow, collected nearly 750 days after intestinal transplantation. This rearrangement joins TRBV2 to TRBJ1-5; weak D call: TRBD1 (5 bases). The DNA for the CDR3 is TGTGCCAGCAGCCGCCTCCGGGACGATTATAGCAATCAGCCCCAGCATTTT. This translates into CASSRLRDDYSNQPQHF.